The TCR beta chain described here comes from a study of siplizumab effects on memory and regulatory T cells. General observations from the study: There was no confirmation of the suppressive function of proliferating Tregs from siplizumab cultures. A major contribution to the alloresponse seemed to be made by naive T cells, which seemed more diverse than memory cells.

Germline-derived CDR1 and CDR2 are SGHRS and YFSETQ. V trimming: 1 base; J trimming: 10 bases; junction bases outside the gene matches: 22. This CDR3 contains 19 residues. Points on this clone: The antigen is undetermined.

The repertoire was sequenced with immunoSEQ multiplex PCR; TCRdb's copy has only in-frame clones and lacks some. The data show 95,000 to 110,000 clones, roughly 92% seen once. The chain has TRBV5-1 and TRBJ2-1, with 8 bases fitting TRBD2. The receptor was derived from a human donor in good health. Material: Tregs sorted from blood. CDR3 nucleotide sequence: TGCGCCAGCAGCTTGTTCTCCCAGGGCTCCAGCGGGGGTACCAGAGAGCAGTTCTTC. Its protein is CASSLFSQGSSGGTREQFF.